These 22 T cell receptor beta chains were all obtained from the same sample, sequenced in a study of blood T cell repertoires in COVID-19. The protocol was immunoSEQ multiplex PCR, while the TCRdb copy is restricted to in-frame clones and leaves out a portion. The repertoire holds 120,000 to 150,000 clones, with more than 75% as singletons. Sequenced material: peripheral blood. These TCRs come from a man in his 60s with acute or convalescent COVID-19.

This clone was seen more than once but under ten times. The rearrangement links TRBV24-1 to TRBJ2-1; D ambiguous. V dropped 0 bases and J dropped 9 bases, with 5 bases sitting between them. The CDR3 loop spans 12 amino acids. CDR1 and CDR2 from the germline V gene are KGHDR and SFDVKD. The CDR3 is CATSDLPGEQFF. The DNA of the CDR3 is TGTGCCACCAGTGATTTGCCCGGTGAGCAGTTCTTC.

The V gene is TRBV7-9, the J gene TRBJ2-7; 8 nucleotides align to TRBD1. J gave up 6 bases and V 4 bases, and 5 bases lay outside the gene matches. The CDR3 spans 13 residues. Germline V gene lookup returns CDR1 SEHNR and CDR2 FQNEAQ (reference sequence). CDR3 loop: CASSSQGGSEQYF. CDR3 bases: TGTGCCAGCAGCTCACAGGGGGGATCCGAGCAGTACTTC.

The rearrangement links TRBV9 to TRBJ2-2; TRBD2 aligns across 14 bases. The CDR3 length is 18 residues. J lost 1 base, V lost 0 bases, and 2 bases had no gene match. Germline CDR1 SGDLS, CDR2 YYNGEE. In DNA, the CDR3 is TGTGCCAGCAGCGTAGGACTAGCGGGAGGGAAGAACACCGGGGAGCTGTTTTTT. Its translation: CASSVGLAGGKNTGELFF.

The CDR3 region is CASSSGTSDQETQYF. The CDR3 coding sequence is TGTGCCAGCAGCTCAGGGACTTCGGACCAAGAGACCCAGTACTTC. V is TRBV5-8 and J is TRBJ2-5, with D possibly TRBD2 on 6 matching bases. The V and J ends lost 3 bases and 0 bases respectively, with 12 bases between them. Per germline, CDR1 SGHTS and CDR2 YDEGEE. This CDR3 has 15 amino acids.

V usage is TRBV7-7 and J usage is TRBJ2-7; 10 bases fit TRBD1. The CDR3 spans 13 residues. CDR1 SSHAT and CDR2 FNYEAQ come from the germline V gene (reference sequence). V shed 5 bases, J shed 7 bases, and the junction held 5 bases outside the gene matches. CDR3: CASSPGTGDEQYF. The CDR3 DNA sequence: TGTGCCAGCAGCCCCGGGACAGGGGATGAGCAGTACTTC.

This clone has only a few counts. This chain links TRBV9 with TRBJ1-4, with unresolved D. V was trimmed by 2 bases and J by 0 bases, leaving 14 bases between them. Germline V CDR1 and CDR2: SGDLS, YYNGEE. The CDR3 extends over 17 amino acids. The CDR3 here is CASSVNDRRATNEKLFF. The CDR3 DNA follows: TGTGCCAGCAGCGTTAACGATAGGAGAGCAACTAATGAAAAACTGTTTTTT.

The chain has TRBV5-1 and TRBJ2-2; perhaps TRBD2 as D (5 bases). This CDR3 region has 15 residues. Germline V CDR1 and CDR2: SGHRS, YFSETQ. Trimming removed 4 bases from V and 3 bases from J, with 13 bases in between. CDR3 in amino acids: CASSPVSADTGELFF. In nucleotides, the CDR3 is TGCGCCAGCAGCCCAGTTTCAGCGGACACCGGGGAGCTGTTTTTT.

This chain joins TRBV1 and TRBJ2-7; the table's TRBD2 call for D was not verified on the DNA. TRBV1 is flagged as a pseudogene. The length of the CDR3 is 16 residues. The CDR3 nucleotides read TGCACCAGCAGCCAAGATCGGGCTAGCGGGAAGGACGAGCAGTACTTC. Translated: CTSSQDRASGKDEQYF.

The genes are TRBV6-5 and TRBJ1-6; tentative D call: TRBD1 (5 bases). The CDR3 totals 14 residues. V lost 6 bases, J lost 7 bases, and 13 bases lay in between. The germline gives CDR1 MNHEY, CDR2 SVGAGI. CDR3 sequence: CASRRQLSNSPLHF. DNA of the CDR3: TGTGCCAGCAGAAGACAGTTAAGCAATTCACCCCTCCACTTT.

The chain recombines TRBV9 with TRBJ2-3; D is undetermined. The CDR3 runs 15 residues. The V end lost 0 bases, the J end lost 5 bases, and 13 bases lay between the germline ends. Germline V gives CDR1 SGDLS, CDR2 YYNGEE. CDR3 DNA: TGTGCCAGCAGCGTAGAGGAATTAGCTGGAGATACGCAGTATTTT. Encoded protein: CASSVEELAGDTQYF. The variable domain in full, with the rest retrieved from reference TRBV9 and TRBJ2-3, is DSGVTQTPKHLITATGQRVTLRCSPRSGDLSVYWYQQSLDQGLQFLIQYYNGEERAKGNILERFSAQQFPDLHSELNLSSLELGDSALYFCASSVEELAGDTQYFGPGTRLTVL.

The chain uses TRBV28 and TRBJ2-7; tentative D call: TRBD2 (6 bases). Germline V lookup: CDR1 MDHEN, CDR2 SYDVKM. V gave up 7 bases and J gave up 4 bases, with 17 bases separating them. The CDR3 covers 14 residues. CDR3 sequence reads: CASTIPGLIYEQYF. The DNA for the CDR3 is TGTGCCAGCACCATTCCGGGACTCATATACGAGCAGTACTTC.

This chain's CDR3 is CASILQGVGYEQYF. Here the CDR3 DNA reads TGTGCCAGCATATTACAGGGGGTGGGCTACGAGCAGTACTTC. This chain uses TRBV2 with TRBJ2-7; TRBD1 agrees at 8 bases. The CDR3 has 14 residues. Trimming at V came to 7 bases and at J to 3 bases, leaving 8 bases not matched to a gene. CDR1 and CDR2 from the germline V gene are SNHLY and FYNNEI.

J is TRBJ2-3 and V is TRBV5-1, with 13 bases that match TRBD2. This CDR3 is 16 amino acids long. The germline V gene encodes CDR1 SGHRS and CDR2 YFSETQ. The J segment lost 6 bases and the V segment lost 2 bases, leaving 6 bases of the junction unmatched. The CDR3 DNA sequence: TGCGCCAGCAGCTTACCACTAGCGGGAGGGCGGGATACGCAGTATTTT. It translates to CASSLPLAGGRDTQYF.

The chain recombines TRBV2 with TRBJ2-2; D gene ambiguous. CDR1 and CDR2 (germline): SNHLY, FYNNEI. This CDR3 has 14 amino acids. The V end was cut by 5 bases, the J end by 3 bases, with 10 bases between. CDR3 sequence (DNA): TGTGCCAGCAGTCAGAATGGGCACACCGGGGAGCTGTTTTTT. It is translated as CASSQNGHTGELFF.

This sequence joins TRBV10-3 and TRBJ1-2; TRBD1 matches 12 bases. Per the germline V gene, CDR1 is ENHRY and CDR2 is SYGVKD. The V gene end was trimmed by 9 bases and the J gene end by 8 bases; junction bases not matched to a gene: 16. The CDR3 extends over 16 amino acids. In DNA form, the CDR3 reads TGTGCCATAGTTGAGGGGCCGGGACAGGGGGCTTACGGCTACACCTTC. It encodes CAIVEGPGQGAYGYTF.

V and J are TRBV3-1 (or the pseudogene TRBV3-2) and TRBJ1-3, with D uncertain. The CDR3 loop spans 13 amino acids. The V end lost 3 bases, the J end lost 0 bases, and 3 bases lay between the germline ends. The germline V gene encodes CDR1 LGHDT and CDR2 YNNKEL (reference sequence). This CDR3 reads CASSHSSGNTIYF. The CDR3 region has the DNA TGTGCCAGCAGCCACAGCTCTGGAAACACCATATATTTT.

This sequence joins TRBV27 and TRBJ1-5; D gene ambiguous. V lost 0 bases and J lost 2, with 5 bases in between. There are 14 residues in the CDR3. Per germline, CDR1 MNHEY and CDR2 SMNVEV (reference sequence). The CDR3 coding sequence is TGTGCCAGCAGTTTATCGGGCGGCAATCAGCCCCAGCATTTT. This gives the protein CASSLSGGNQPQHF.

The chain uses TRBV5-4 and TRBJ1-4; no firm D call. Trimming shortened V by 0 bases and J by 6 bases, and 12 bases separated the two germline ends. CDR1 is SGHNT and CDR2 is YYREEE in the germline V gene (reference sequence). There are 15 residues in the CDR3. The CDR3 here is CASSLGGGRDEKLFF. The DNA of the CDR3 is TGTGCCAGCAGCTTGGGCGGCGGCCGGGATGAAAAACTGTTTTTT.

In its sample, this clone was seen many times. The chain uses TRBV30 and TRBJ2-7, with 12 bases that match TRBD2. V dropped 2 bases and J dropped 6; count of bases not matched to a gene: 5. Germline V gene sequence: CDR1 GTSNPN, CDR2 SVGIG (reference sequence). CDR3 length equals 14 residues. The CDR3 DNA is TGTGCCTGGAGTTGGACTAGCGGGACCTCCGAGCAGTACTTC. This encodes CAWSWTSGTSEQYF.

This rearrangement joins TRBV20-1 to TRBJ1-2, with no clear D. This CDR3 is built from 11 residues. CDR1 and CDR2 from the germline V gene are DFQATT and SNEGSKA (reference sequence). Deletions cut 8 bases from V and 5 bases from J, with 12 bases between. The CDR3 loop is CSPLGVYGYTF. The DNA for the CDR3 is TGCAGTCCATTGGGAGTTTATGGCTACACCTTC.

The chain is built from TRBV15 and TRBJ2-1; the match to TRBD1 covers 8 bases. The CDR3 contains 14 residues. Germline CDR1 LNHNV, CDR2 YYDKDF (reference sequence). The V and J ends lost 4 bases and 8 bases, in that order; junction bases with no gene match: 7. The chain's CDR3 is CATSTRTGIDEQFF. The CDR3 DNA reads as TGTGCCACCAGCACCCGGACAGGGATCGATGAGCAGTTCTTC.

This clone was picked up one time. The V and J genes are TRBV27 and TRBJ1-2, with a possible D match to TRBD1 (6 bases). Germline V CDR1 and CDR2: MNHEY, SMNVEV (reference sequence). Deletions cut 8 bases from V and 6 bases from J, with 25 bases between. The CDR3 totals 16 residues. DNA for the CDR3: TGTGCCAGCCCTATTGTCAGAAAGCGTCAGGGGAATGGCTACACCTTC. Encoded protein: CASPIVRKRQGNGYTF.